Presented here are 17 T cell receptor beta chains from one specimen sequenced in a study of blood T cells in healthy people across ages. A second PCR of roughly 7 to 11 cycles used a sample-barcoded 5' primer and a J-beta primer mix. TCRdb recomputed calls from the 5' RACE reads with MiXCR, one row per CDR3 protein. The sample holds fewer than 700,000 distinct CDR3 sequences, less than 60% seen once. The material sequenced was blood. The receptor source for this set is an elderly man in good health.

The CDR3 nucleotides read TGCAGCGTTGGAGGACGTATGAACACTGAAGCTTTCTTT. Its translation is CSVGGRMNTEAFF. V usage is TRBV29-1 and J usage is TRBJ1-1; the D is unclear. The CDR3 is 13 amino acids. V lost 4 bases to trimming and J lost 0 bases, with 9 bases between them. Germline assignment: CDR1 SQVTM and CDR2 ANQGSEA.

The table lists this clonotype with many counts. This rearrangement joins TRBV6-6 to TRBJ1-5; D may be TRBD1 (5 bases). The CDR3 spans 13 residues. Between the trimmed V and J ends, which lost 5 bases and 4 bases, there was a span of 9 bases. CDR1 is MNHNY, CDR2 SVGAGI, per germline (reference sequence). The CDR3 DNA sequence: TGTGCCAGCAGTGCCGACAGTAATCAGCCCCAGCATTTT. It codes for CASSADSNQPQHF.

V usage is TRBV3-1 and J usage is TRBJ2-3; TRBD2 agrees at 14 bases. V was pared by 1 base and J by 2 bases, with 5 bases of the junction left unmatched. Germline V gene lookup returns CDR1 LGHDT and CDR2 YNNKEL (reference sequence). The CDR3 extends over 18 amino acids. CDR3 bases: TGTGCCAGCAGCCAAGGGACTAGCGGGAGGACCTTCACAGATACGCAGTATTTT. Translated: CASSQGTSGRTFTDTQYF.

The chain joins TRBV29-1 to TRBJ1-4; D is unresolved. CDR3 length: 16 amino acids. Germline CDR1 is SQVTM and CDR2 is ANQGSEA. Trimming cost V 2 bases and J 8 bases, with 21 bases left between them. CDR3 loop: CSVERVGHGSYEKLFF. The DNA for the CDR3 is TGCAGCGTTGAACGAGTCGGGCACGGGTCTTACGAAAAACTGTTTTTT.

The chain employs TRBV6-1 and TRBJ2-3; D may be TRBD1 (6 bases). This CDR3 comprises 17 residues. V was pared by 8 bases and J by 5 bases, with 26 bases between. Germline V CDR1 and CDR2: MNHNS, SASEGT. CDR3 residues: CASRALDKTGHQDTQYF. CDR3 in DNA: TGTGCCAGCCGAGCCCTTGATAAAACAGGGCATCAAGATACGCAGTATTTT.

This clonotype was counted a few times. The chain joins TRBV20-1 to TRBJ1-2; no clear D gene. The CDR3 loop spans 14 amino acids. The V gene's germline CDR1 is DFQATT and CDR2 SNEGSKA (reference sequence). The V gene lost 7 bases and the J gene lost 0 bases, with 15 bases spanning the gap. In DNA, the CDR3 is TGCAGTGTTACAATCCCACTAGCTAACTATGGCTACACCTTC. It yields the protein CSVTIPLANYGYTF.

The V gene is TRBV11-1, the J gene TRBJ2-2; D possibly corresponds to TRBD2 (6 bases). This CDR3 is built from 15 residues. Germline-derived CDR1 and CDR2 are SGHAT and FQDESV (reference sequence). V lost 6 bases and J lost 4, with 15 bases in between. The CDR3, as DNA: TGTGCCAGCAGTTCCCGGACTACAGCCACCGGGGAGCTGTTTTTT. Protein sequence: CASSSRTTATGELFF.

This clonotype was seen just once. This chain joins TRBV27 and TRBJ2-5; D gene unclear. The CDR3 length is 12 residues. CDR1 MNHEY and CDR2 SMNVEV come from the germline V gene (reference sequence). Trimming took off 2 bases at V and 13 bases at J, with 14 bases between the two ends. The CDR3 DNA reads TGTGCCAGCAGTTTAGATGGACGCCGTTGGTACTTC. Residues: CASSLDGRRWYF.

In this sample, this clonotype turned up a few times. J is TRBJ2-7 and V is TRBV6-2 or TRBV6-3, with TRBD2 matching over 9 bases. The CDR3 covers 14 residues. Germline trimming cut 8 bases from V and 6 bases from J; bases unmatched to any gene: 11. Germline-derived CDR1 and CDR2 are MNHEY and SVGEGT. The CDR3 here is CASGLAGSAGEQYF. Written as DNA, the CDR3 is TGTGCCAGCGGTCTAGCGGGATCTGCAGGCGAGCAGTACTTC.

V and J are TRBV7-3 and TRBJ2-2; D could derive from TRBD1 or TRBD2 (5 bases each). This CDR3 comprises 16 residues. V lost 0 bases to trimming and J lost 4 bases, with 12 bases between them. Germline-derived CDR1 and CDR2 are SGHTA and FQGTGA. CDR3 nucleotides: TGTGCCAGCAGCTTAACAGGCAGGGAGCGCACCGGGGAGCTGTTTTTT. Translating it yields CASSLTGRERTGELFF. Complete variable domain (other parts from reference TRBV7-3 and TRBJ2-2): GAGVSQTPSNKVTEKGKYVELRCDPISGHTALYWYRQSLGQGPEFLIYFQGTGAADDSGLPNDRFFAVRPEGSVSTLKIQRTERGDSAVYLCASSLTGRERTGELFFGEGSRLTVL.

This clonotype showed up just a few times. This chain joins TRBV6-6 and TRBJ1-1, with 9 bases that match TRBD1. The V gene's germline CDR1 is MNHNY and CDR2 SVGAGI (reference sequence). The CDR3 runs 13 residues. The V segment lost 5 bases and the J segment 11 bases; nucleotides outside the gene matches: 9. The DNA of the CDR3 is TGTGCCAGCAGTCCCGGACAGGGGACTGGGGCTTTCTTT. This translates into CASSPGQGTGAFF.

Remarks on this clonotype: This may be a read error, as it is one base from a much larger clone. This rearrangement joins TRBV5-1 to TRBJ1-1; D call uncertain. CDR1 is SGHRS and CDR2 is YFSETQ in the germline V gene. The CDR3 loop spans 14 amino acids. The V and J ends lost 3 bases and 3 bases respectively, with 12 bases between them. CDR3 DNA sequence: TGCGCCAGCAGCTATGACATCCTGGACACTGAAGCTTTCTTT. This encodes CASSYDILDTEAFF.

The chain employs TRBV7-2 and TRBJ2-3; D is perhaps TRBD2 (6 bases). This CDR3 is built from 15 residues. Germline V CDR1 and CDR2: SGHTA, FQGNSA. Between the trimmed V and J ends, which lost 1 base and 3 bases, there was a span of 11 bases. The CDR3 coding sequence is TGTGCCAGCAGCTTAGTCGGGGGAGAGACAGATACGCAGTATTTT. This gives the protein CASSLVGGETDTQYF.

This chain uses TRBV5-6 with TRBJ2-4; D is perhaps TRBD1 or TRBD2 (5 bases each). V was clipped by 3 bases and J by 0 bases, with 10 bases between them. The CDR3 contains 15 residues. CDR1 is SGHDT and CDR2 is YYEEEE in the germline V gene. The CDR3 loop reads CASSSGRLAKNIQYF. The CDR3 DNA reads TGTGCCAGCAGCTCGGGGCGCCTAGCCAAAAACATTCAGTACTTC.

V usage is TRBV7-2 and J usage is TRBJ1-2; possible D gene TRBD1, 5 bases. The CDR3 has 15 amino acids. Germline CDR1 is SGHTA and CDR2 is FQGNSA. V lost 5 bases and J lost 0, with 13 bases in between. The CDR3 protein is CASSPGGGANYGYTF. DNA of the CDR3: TGTGCCAGCAGCCCCGGCGGGGGAGCTAACTATGGCTACACCTTC.

The chain carries TRBV28 and TRBJ1-2; possible D gene TRBD1, 6 bases. V lost 7 bases, J lost 7 bases, and 19 bases lay in between. The CDR3 loop spans 14 amino acids. Germline lookup yields CDR1 MDHEN and CDR2 SYDVKM. CDR3 protein: CASTAGRGESGYTF. CDR3 DNA: TGTGCCAGCACTGCGGGAAGGGGGGAAAGTGGCTACACCTTC.

The chain combines TRBV20-1 with TRBJ1-1, with 9 bases identical to TRBD1. Unmatched junction bases numbered 8, after V lost 2 bases and J lost 10 bases. Germline loops: CDR1 DFQATT, CDR2 SNEGSKA (reference sequence). This CDR3 is 13 amino acids long. CDR3 amino acids: CSARRQGEGGAFF. CDR3 DNA sequence: TGCAGTGCTAGAAGACAGGGGGAGGGGGGAGCTTTCTTT.